One sample yielded the 25 T cell receptor beta chains listed below, sequenced in a study of T cell clonality in common variable immunodeficiency. Generated by immunoSEQ multiplex PCR, the TCRdb table keeps only in-frame clones and is missing some. The profile covers tens of thousands of clones, none occurring a single time. The sequencing sample was made of peripheral blood mononuclear cells. The origin of the receptors is a person aged 18 to 75 in good health.

This clone was seen at least ten times. The read ends 3 residues before the CDR3 terminus; that terminus is restored from the germline J gene. The rearrangement uses TRBV20-1 and TRBJ1-6, with D tentatively TRBD1 (5 bases). This CDR3 comprises 13 residues. V lost 7 bases to trimming and J lost 5 bases, with 12 bases between them. Germline-derived CDR1 and CDR2 are DFQATT and SNEGSKA (reference sequence). CDR3 amino acids: CSVHDRDNSPLHF. The covered CDR3 bases are TGCAGTGTTCACGACAGAGATAATTCACCC.

This clone was seen many times. The sequenced fragment ends 3 residues before the CDR3 boundary, so the rest is inferred from the germline J gene. This chain links TRBV19 with TRBJ1-3, with 7 bases that match TRBD1. After removal of 5 bases from V and 2 bases from J, the junction contained 3 bases not matched to a gene. Germline V lookup: CDR1 LNHDA, CDR2 SQIVND (reference sequence). The CDR3 sequence is 14 residues long. CDR3 residues: CASSEGAAGNTIYF. CDR3 DNA (partial): TGTGCCAGTAGTGAGGGGGCGGCTGGAAACACC.

This clone showed up just a few times. The CDR3 end is not reached by the read, which stops 3 residues before it; the germline J gene fills it in. The chain combines TRBV19 with TRBJ2-1, with 14 bases fitting TRBD2. Germline V CDR1 and CDR2: LNHDA, SQIVND (reference sequence). CDR3 size: 15 residues. Trimming at V came to 5 bases and at J to 8 bases, leaving 5 bases not matched to a gene. CDR3 protein: CASSGGGLAGDEQFF. The covered CDR3 bases are TGTGCCAGTAGTGGGGGGGGACTAGCGGGAGATGAG.

Note on this clone: The read stops 3 residues short of the end of the CDR3; the missing end is completed from the germline J gene. The V gene is TRBV2, the J gene TRBJ2-7; D ambiguous. V dropped 2 bases and J dropped 4 bases, with 9 bases sitting between them. This CDR3 is 13 amino acids long. Germline V gene lookup returns CDR1 SNHLY and CDR2 FYNNEI. This CDR3 is CASSERRSYEQYF. CDR3 bases read: TGTGCCAGCAGTGAACGTCGTAGTTACGAG.

This clone has at least ten counts. The CDR3 goes on 3 residues after the read ends, and that part is filled in from the germline J gene. This rearrangement joins TRBV19 to TRBJ1-3; possibly TRBD1 for D (5 bases). Between the trimmed V and J ends, which lost 6 bases and 0 bases, there was a span of 9 bases. This CDR3 has 14 residues. Germline CDR1 reads LNHDA; CDR2 reads SQIVND (reference sequence). CDR3 sequence reads: CASRTGHSGNTIYF. The sequenced part of the CDR3 DNA is TGTGCCAGTAGAACAGGTCACTCTGGAAACACC. Together with reference TRBV19 and TRBJ1-3, the CDR3 gives the full variable domain: DGGITQSPKYLFRKEGQNVTLSCEQNLNHDAMYWYRQDPGQGLRLIYYSQIVNDFQKGDIAEGYSVSREKKESFPLTVTSAQKNPTAFYLCASRTGHSGNTIYFGEGSWLTVV.

By share, this clone ranks as medium-sized. CDR3 DNA (partial): TGTGCCAGCAGCCAATTTATACCGGGACAGGGGGCTGCTGGGGCCAACGTC. Amino acids: CASSQFIPGQGAAGANV. The CDR3, in full, reads CASSQFIPGQGAAGANVLTF. The chain joins TRBV4-2 to TRBJ2-6; 12 nucleotides agree with TRBD1. Read data end 3 residues before the CDR3 end; the end is taken from the germline J gene. Germline CDR1 and CDR2: LGHNA and YNFKEQ. The CDR3 extends over 20 amino acids. The J segment lost 2 bases and the V segment lost 2 bases, leaving 10 bases of the junction unmatched.

This clone has just a few counts. The CDR3 end lies 3 residues beyond the end of the read and is filled in from the germline J gene. The chain uses TRBV5-1 and TRBJ2-3, with 8 bases fitting TRBD1. The CDR3 loop spans 15 amino acids. Germline V CDR1 and CDR2: SGHRS, YFSETQ. The CDR3 spells CASSLTGQAQETQYF. CDR3 DNA (partial): TGCGCCAGCAGCTTGACGGGACAGGCCCAAGAGACG. The full variable domain, with the rest looked up from reference TRBV5-1 and TRBJ2-3, is KAGVTQTPRYLIKTRGQQVTLSCSPISGHRSVSWYQQTPGQGLQFLFEYFSETQRNKGNFPGRFSGRQFSNSRSEMNVSTLELGDSALYLCASSLTGQAQETQYFGPGTRLTVL.

This clone was observed at least ten times. Read coverage stops 3 residues before the CDR3 terminus; the germline J gene supplies the remainder. This chain connects TRBV5-1 to TRBJ2-2; 9 positions match TRBD2. V lost 6 bases and J lost 6; bases outside the gene matches: 12. The CDR3 totals 16 residues. The germline CDR1 and CDR2 sequences are SGHRS and YFSETQ. The sequenced CDR3 bases are TGCGCCAGCACTCTTCCAAATAGCGGGAGACCCGGGGAG. Its translation is CASTLPNSGRPGE. The entire CDR3 protein reads CASTLPNSGRPGELFF.

This clone appeared many times. The covered CDR3 bases are TGTGCCAGCAGCTCCGGGACTAGCGGGAGGAATGAG. It is translated as CASSSGTSGRNE. The CDR3, in full, reads CASSSGTSGRNEQFF. The chain employs TRBV7-3 and TRBJ2-1, with 15 bases fitting TRBD2. The read gets to within 3 residues of the CDR3 end, and the germline J gene fills in the rest. The CDR3 spans 15 residues. The germline V gene encodes CDR1 SGHTA and CDR2 FQGTGA. The trim removed 4 bases at V and 7 bases at J, leaving 2 bases unmatched.

This clone was picked up a small number of times. Read coverage stops 3 residues before the CDR3 terminus; the germline J gene supplies the remainder. The V gene is TRBV19, the J gene TRBJ2-2, with TRBD1 as a possible D gene (6 bases). Germline CDR1 LNHDA, CDR2 SQIVND (reference sequence). CDR3 size: 17 residues. The ends were cut back, 3 bases at V and 4 bases at J, with 18 bases in the middle. CDR3: CASSMDRGFLGTGELFF. The covered CDR3 bases are TGTGCCAGTAGTATGGACAGAGGCTTTCTCGGCACCGGGGAG.

In regard to this clone: The read comes to an end 3 residues before the CDR3 does, leaving the germline J gene to fill in the end. V is TRBV19 and J is TRBJ2-2, with TRBD1 matching over 7 bases. The CDR3 contains 13 residues. Germline V gives CDR1 LNHDA, CDR2 SQIVND (reference sequence). V gave up 11 bases and J gave up 9 bases; unmatched junction bases: 12. CDR3 protein: CAGPDRACRELFF. Partial CDR3 DNA: TGTGCCGGACCTGACAGGGCGTGCCGGGAG.

In this sample, this clone turned up many times. The read falls 3 residues short of the CDR3 end, and the missing part is taken from the germline J gene. V gene TRBV19 combines with J gene TRBJ2-2, with D tentatively TRBD1 or TRBD2 (7 bases each). From germline, CDR1 is LNHDA and CDR2 SQIVND (reference sequence). V lost 6 bases to trimming and J lost 3 bases, with 17 bases between them. The CDR3 is made up of 16 amino acids. This CDR3 reads CASSRGGGRDTGELFF. CDR3 bases read: TGTGCCAGTAGCCGAGGGGGCGGGAGAGACACCGGGGAG.

The table lists this clone with many counts. The CDR3 is cut off 3 residues early in the read; its end comes from the germline J gene. This rearrangement joins TRBV19 to TRBJ2-4; 8 nucleotides agree with TRBD2. V dropped 5 bases and J dropped 6; count of bases not matched to a gene: 12. The CDR3 loop spans 16 amino acids. Germline CDR1 and CDR2: LNHDA and SQIVND (reference sequence). CDR3 bases read: TGTGCCAGTAGTTCCTATAGCGGGGCCCCGCCAAACATT. This gives the protein CASSSYSGAPPNI. The entire CDR3 reads CASSSYSGAPPNIQYF. The full variable domain, completed using reference TRBV19 and TRBJ2-4, is DGGITQSPKYLFRKEGQNVTLSCEQNLNHDAMYWYRQDPGQGLRLIYYSQIVNDFQKGDIAEGYSVSREKKESFPLTVTSAQKNPTAFYLCASSSYSGAPPNIQYFGAGTRLSVL.

This clone appeared many times. Read data end 3 residues before the CDR3 end; the end is taken from the germline J gene. The rearrangement uses TRBV5-1 and TRBJ2-5; tentatively, D is TRBD1 or TRBD2 (7 bases each). CDR1 is SGHRS, CDR2 YFSETQ, per germline. The V end lost 3 bases, the J end lost 4 bases, and 19 bases lay between the germline ends. CDR3 length equals 16 residues. The CDR3 here is CASSSVQGSGGETQYF. The DNA read from the CDR3 is TGCGCCAGCAGCTCTGTACAGGGGTCGGGAGGAGAGACC.

This clone was picked up many times. The read terminates 3 residues ahead of where the CDR3 ends, so the germline J gene completes it. The genes are TRBV18 and TRBJ2-1, with D unclear. Trimming shortened V by 1 base and J by 6 bases, and 7 bases separated the two germline ends. The CDR3 extends over 13 amino acids. Germline assignment: CDR1 KGHSH and CDR2 LQKENI. CDR3 DNA, as far as it was read: TGTGCCAGCTCACCACTAGCAGCCAATGAG. Translation gives CASSPLAANE. The CDR3 in full is CASSPLAANEQFF.

Concerning this clone: The read gets to within 3 residues of the CDR3 end, and the germline J gene fills in the rest. The chain joins TRBV11-3 to TRBJ2-7; the match to TRBD1 covers 8 bases. The junction had 3 bases not matched to a gene; V was cut back by 2 bases and J by 6 bases. The germline V gene has CDR1 SGHNT and CDR2 YENEEA. CDR3 length equals 13 residues. CDR3 protein: CASSLLQGGEQYF. Partial CDR3 DNA: TGTGCCAGCAGCTTACTACAGGGGGGCGAG.

This clone has a count of ten or more. The CDR3 end falls 3 residues outside the read, so it is completed with the germline J gene. The V call is TRBV4-1, the J call TRBJ2-2; D perhaps matches TRBD1 (5 bases). CDR1 is MGHRA and CDR2 is YSYEKL in the germline V gene. The V and J ends lost 1 base and 1 base respectively, with 13 bases between them. The CDR3 consists of 17 residues. The CDR3 protein is CASSQGKNTGNTGELFF. The covered CDR3 bases are TGCGCCAGCAGCCAAGGAAAGAATACAGGGAACACCGGGGAG.

This clone was found many times. Read sequence stops 3 residues before the CDR3 end, and the germline J gene provides the missing end. The rearrangement uses TRBV6-4 and TRBJ2-1, with 8 bases fitting TRBD2. The germline gives CDR1 MRHNA, CDR2 SNTAGT. CDR3 length: 14 residues. V was pared by 0 bases and J by 7 bases, with 2 bases of the junction left unmatched. Partial CDR3 DNA: TGTGCCAGCAGTGACTCTAGCGGGAAAAATGAG. Encoded protein: CASSDSSGKNE. From start to end, the CDR3 is CASSDSSGKNEQFF.

This clone was counted many times. CDR3: CASSLTQDSQETQYF. CDR3 bases read: TGTGCCAGCAGCTTAACCCAAGACAGCCAAGAGACC. V usage is TRBV11-2 and J usage is TRBJ2-5, with TRBD1 as a possible D gene (5 bases). The read gets to within 3 residues of the CDR3 end, and the germline J gene fills in the rest. V was shortened by 2 bases and J by 1 base, with 11 bases between the two germline ends. CDR3 size: 15 residues. CDR1 is SGHAT and CDR2 is FQNNGV in the germline V gene.

This clone has a count of ten or more. The CDR3 sequence is CAITLGGGYEQYF. CDR3 DNA, as far as it was read: TGTGCCATCACCCTGGGGGGGGGCTACGAG. The chain recombines TRBV2 with TRBJ2-7, with 7 bases aligning to TRBD2. The CDR3 extends 3 residues past the end of the read, so its final part is completed from the germline J gene. Losses at the gene ends were 10 bases for V and 3 bases for J; bases not matched to a gene: 9. This CDR3 has 13 residues. In germline, CDR1 is SNHLY, CDR2 FYNNEI.

This clone was found many times. The observed sequence ends 3 residues before the CDR3 terminus, with the missing tail filled in from the germline J gene. The chain carries TRBV6-4 and TRBJ1-5; 11 bases line up with TRBD1. With V trimmed by 0 bases and J by 6 bases, 1 base remained unmatched. Looked up from germline, CDR1 is MRHNA and CDR2 is SNTAGT. The CDR3 consists of 15 residues. This chain's CDR3 is CASSDSGTGGQPQHF. CDR3 DNA, as far as it was read: TGTGCCAGCAGTGACTCCGGGACAGGGGGTCAGCCC.

This clone was counted at least ten times. The missing CDR3 end, 3 residues past where the read stops, is filled in from the germline J gene. The chain couples TRBV20-1 to TRBJ1-5, with 9 positions matching TRBD1. This CDR3 region has 15 residues. The germline V gene encodes CDR1 DFQATT and CDR2 SNEGSKA (reference sequence). Trimming at V came to 2 bases and at J to 8 bases, leaving 10 bases not matched to a gene. CDR3 loop: CSARNSRDRAKPQHF. Incomplete CDR3 DNA: TGCAGTGCTAGAAATTCCCGGGACAGGGCGAAGCCC.

This clone has at least ten counts. The read gets to within 3 residues of the CDR3 end, and the germline J gene fills in the rest. This chain connects TRBV7-2 to TRBJ2-3; no firm D call. V was cut by 0 bases and J by 5 bases, with 6 bases left in between. This CDR3 contains 13 residues. Germline values: CDR1 SGHTA, CDR2 FQGNSA. The CDR3 DNA, read in part, is TGTGCCAGCAGCTTAGCCGGCGGAGATACG. It is translated as CASSLAGGDT. The full CDR3 is CASSLAGGDTQYF.

This clone appeared many times. The sequence runs out 3 residues before the end of the CDR3; the remainder is reconstructed from the germline J gene. At the DNA level, this CDR3 is encoded by other sequences in the same sample as well. This chain joins TRBV5-1 and TRBJ2-3; TRBD2 matches 8 bases. The CDR3 is 18 amino acids. In germline, CDR1 is SGHRS, CDR2 YFSETQ. V trimming: 0 bases; J trimming: 5 bases; junction bases outside the gene matches: 14. This chain's CDR3 is CASSLGTGSGSFLDTQYF. CDR3 DNA, as far as it was read: TGCGCCAGCAGCTTGGGAACCGGGAGCGGGAGTTTTTTAGATACG.

Ten or more counts support this clone. The CDR3 protein is CASSIQGGRTGELFF. The CDR3 DNA, read in part, is TGTGCCAGTAGTATTCAAGGGGGACGCACCGGGGAG. The chain recombines TRBV19 with TRBJ2-2; a weak D match, TRBD1 (6 bases). Sequencing ends 3 residues short of the CDR3 end; the germline J gene provides the rest. Trimming removed 3 bases from V and 4 bases from J, with 12 bases in between. This CDR3 is 15 amino acids long. The germline gives CDR1 LNHDA, CDR2 SQIVND (reference sequence).